The clone carrying this T cell receptor beta chain has more than one count but fewer than ten. Antigen unknown. This record comes from a study of glioma-infiltrating T cells. Findings and caveats of the study: Signature shared blood CDR3 motifs were enriched in low-divergence and depleted in high-divergence patients. Non-neoplastic patients had below-expected tissue-blood divergence, while all gliomas exceeded expectation.

With 3 bases removed from V and 12 bases from J, the gap between germline ends came to 18 bases. CDR3 length: 14 residues. Germline V lookup: CDR1 DFQATT, CDR2 SNEGSKA (reference sequence). TCR alpha and beta CDR3 regions were amplified from RNA using iRepertoire nested multiplex PCR. Each CDR3 protein gets one entry after TCRdb re-called the multiplex PCR reads with MiXCR. The sample records about 400,000 distinct CDR3 sequences, 41% being singletons. This rearrangement joins TRBV20-1 to TRBJ1-6; D may be TRBD1 (5 bases). Sequencing was performed on glioma tissue, nonneoplastic brain tissue, or PBMCs (not recorded which). The sequence derives from a human donor with low-grade glioma or glioblastoma, undergoing nonglioma brain surgery, or in good health (not recorded which). CDR3 nucleotides: TGCAGTGCTAGCAAGGAGGGACCAGAGGGACCCCTCCACTTT. This gives the protein CSASKEGPEGPLHF.